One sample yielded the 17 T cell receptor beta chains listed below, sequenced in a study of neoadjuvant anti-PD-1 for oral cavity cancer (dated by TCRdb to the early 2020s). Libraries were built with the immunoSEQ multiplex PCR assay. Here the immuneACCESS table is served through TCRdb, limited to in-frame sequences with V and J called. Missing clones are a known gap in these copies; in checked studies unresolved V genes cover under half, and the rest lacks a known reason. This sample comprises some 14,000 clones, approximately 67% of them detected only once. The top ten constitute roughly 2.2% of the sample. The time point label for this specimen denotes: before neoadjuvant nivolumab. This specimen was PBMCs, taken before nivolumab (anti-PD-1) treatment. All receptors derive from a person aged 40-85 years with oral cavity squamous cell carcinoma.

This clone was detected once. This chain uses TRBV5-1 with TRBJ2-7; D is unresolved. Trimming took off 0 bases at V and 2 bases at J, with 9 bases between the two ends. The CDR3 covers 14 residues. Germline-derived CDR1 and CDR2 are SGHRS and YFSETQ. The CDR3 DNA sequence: TGCGCCAGCAGCTTGGTGGACCTTACCTACGAGCAGTACTTC. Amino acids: CASSLVDLTYEQYF. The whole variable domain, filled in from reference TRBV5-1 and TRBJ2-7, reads KAGVTQTPRYLIKTRGQQVTLSCSPISGHRSVSWYQQTPGQGLQFLFEYFSETQRNKGNFPGRFSGRQFSNSRSEMNVSTLELGDSALYLCASSLVDLTYEQYFGPGTRLTVT.

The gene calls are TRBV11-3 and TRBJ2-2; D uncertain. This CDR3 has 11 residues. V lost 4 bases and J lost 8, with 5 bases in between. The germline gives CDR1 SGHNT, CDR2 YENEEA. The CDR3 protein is CASSSEGELFF. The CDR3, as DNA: TGTGCCAGCAGCTCTGAAGGGGAGCTGTTTTTT.

The CDR3 region is CASTDGTNEKLFF. In DNA form, the CDR3 reads TGTGCCAGCACCGACGGGACTAATGAAAAACTGTTTTTT. The chain carries TRBV28 and TRBJ1-4; no firm D call. Germline assignment: CDR1 MDHEN and CDR2 SYDVKM. The CDR3 sequence is 13 residues long. V was clipped by 7 bases and J by 2 bases, with 8 bases between them.

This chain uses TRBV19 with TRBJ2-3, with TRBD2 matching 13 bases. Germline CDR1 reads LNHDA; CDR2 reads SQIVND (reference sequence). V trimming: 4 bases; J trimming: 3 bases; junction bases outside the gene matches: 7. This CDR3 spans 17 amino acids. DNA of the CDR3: TGTGCCAGTAGTAAAGTCGGGACTAGCGGGGAGACAGATACGCAGTATTTT. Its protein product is CASSKVGTSGETDTQYF.

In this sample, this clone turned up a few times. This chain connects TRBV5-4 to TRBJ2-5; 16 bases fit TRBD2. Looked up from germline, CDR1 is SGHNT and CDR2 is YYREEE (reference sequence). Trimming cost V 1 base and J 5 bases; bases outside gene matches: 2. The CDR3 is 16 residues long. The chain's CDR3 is CASSLWGLAGGETQYF. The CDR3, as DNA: TGTGCCAGCAGCTTGTGGGGACTAGCGGGGGGGGAGACCCAGTACTTC.

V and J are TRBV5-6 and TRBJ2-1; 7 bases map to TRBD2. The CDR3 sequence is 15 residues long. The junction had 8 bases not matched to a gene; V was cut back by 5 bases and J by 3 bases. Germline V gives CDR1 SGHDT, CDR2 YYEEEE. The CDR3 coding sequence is TGTGCCAGCAGTCACGTGGGAGGGAACTACAATGAGCAGTTCTTC. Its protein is CASSHVGGNYNEQFF.

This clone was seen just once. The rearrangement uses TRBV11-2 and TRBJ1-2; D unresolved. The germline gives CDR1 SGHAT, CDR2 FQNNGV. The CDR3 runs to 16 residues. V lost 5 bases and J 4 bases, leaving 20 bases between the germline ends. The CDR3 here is CASSVPSRGAPYGYTF. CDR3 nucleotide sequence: TGTGCCAGCAGCGTCCCAAGTCGGGGTGCCCCCTATGGCTACACCTTC. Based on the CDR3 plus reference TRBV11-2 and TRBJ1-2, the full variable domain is EAGVAQSPRYKIIEKRQSVAFWCNPISGHATLYWYQQILGQGPKLLIQFQNNGVVDDSQLPKDRFSAERLKGVDSTLKIQPAKLEDSAVYLCASSVPSRGAPYGYTFGSGTRLTVV.

The CDR3 coding sequence is TGCGCCAGCAGCGAGGGGTGGGATACGGATGGCTACACCTTC. Translated: CASSEGWDTDGYTF. V gene TRBV4-1 combines with J gene TRBJ1-2; D possibly corresponds to TRBD1 (5 bases). Germline V gene sequence: CDR1 MGHRA, CDR2 YSYEKL. The CDR3 spans 14 residues. Trimming cost V 5 bases and J 6 bases, with 16 bases left between them.

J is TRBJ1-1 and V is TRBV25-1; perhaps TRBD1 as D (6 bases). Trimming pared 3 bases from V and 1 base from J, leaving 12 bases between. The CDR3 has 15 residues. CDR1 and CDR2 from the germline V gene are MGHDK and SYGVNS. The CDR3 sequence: CASSDRTDSNTEAFF. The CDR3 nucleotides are TGTGCCAGCAGTGACCGGACAGATTCGAACACTGAAGCTTTCTTT.

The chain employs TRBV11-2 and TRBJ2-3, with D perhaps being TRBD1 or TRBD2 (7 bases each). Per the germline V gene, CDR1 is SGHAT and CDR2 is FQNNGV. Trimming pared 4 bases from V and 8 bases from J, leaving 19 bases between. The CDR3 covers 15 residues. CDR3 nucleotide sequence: TGTGCCAGCAGCTCAAGGGGGGGGACAGCCCCTACGCAGTATTTT. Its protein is CASSSRGGTAPTQYF.

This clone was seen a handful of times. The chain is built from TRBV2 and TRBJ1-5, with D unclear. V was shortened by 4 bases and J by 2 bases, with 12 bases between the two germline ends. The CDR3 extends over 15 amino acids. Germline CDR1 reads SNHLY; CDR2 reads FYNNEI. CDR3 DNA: TGTGCCAGCAGTGTCGGCGAGTCTGGCAATCAGCCCCAGCATTTT. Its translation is CASSVGESGNQPQHF.

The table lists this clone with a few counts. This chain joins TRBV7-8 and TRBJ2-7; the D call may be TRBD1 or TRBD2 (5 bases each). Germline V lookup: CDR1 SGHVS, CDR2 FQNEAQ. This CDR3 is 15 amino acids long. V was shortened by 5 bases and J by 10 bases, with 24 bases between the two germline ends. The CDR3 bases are TGTGCCAGCAGCGGCCAGAGGGGTCGGCGGGCTGAACAGTACTTC. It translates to CASSGQRGRRAEQYF. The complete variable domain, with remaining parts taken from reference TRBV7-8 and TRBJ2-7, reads GAGVSQSPRYKVAKRGQDVALRCDPISGHVSLFWYQQALGQGPEFLTYFQNEAQLDKSGLPSDRFFAERPEGSVSTLKIQRTQQEDSAVYLCASSGQRGRRAEQYFGPGTRLTVT.

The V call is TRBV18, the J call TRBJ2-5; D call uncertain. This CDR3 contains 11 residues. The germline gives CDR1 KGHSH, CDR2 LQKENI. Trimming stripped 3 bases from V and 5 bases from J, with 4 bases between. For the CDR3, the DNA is TGTGCCAGCTCACCCATGGAGACCCAGTACTTC. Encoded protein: CASSPMETQYF.

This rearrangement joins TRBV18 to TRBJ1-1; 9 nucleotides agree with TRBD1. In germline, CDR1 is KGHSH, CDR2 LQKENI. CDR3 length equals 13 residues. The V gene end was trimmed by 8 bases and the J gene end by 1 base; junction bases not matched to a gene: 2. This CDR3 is CASRGQGNTEAFF. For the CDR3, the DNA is TGTGCCAGCCGGGGACAGGGGAACACTGAAGCTTTCTTT. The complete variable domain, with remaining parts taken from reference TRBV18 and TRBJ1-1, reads NAGVMQNPRHLVRRRGQEARLRCSPMKGHSHVYWYRQLPEEGLKFMVYLQKENIIDESGMPKERFSAEFPKEGPSILRIQQVVRGDSAAYFCASRGQGNTEAFFGQGTRLTVV.

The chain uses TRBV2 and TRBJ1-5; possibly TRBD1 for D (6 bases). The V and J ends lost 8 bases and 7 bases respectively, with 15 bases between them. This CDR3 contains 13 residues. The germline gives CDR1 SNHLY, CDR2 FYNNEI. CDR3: CASSQGLWQPQHF. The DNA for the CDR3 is TGTGCCAGCTCACAGGGACTGTGGCAGCCCCAGCATTTT.

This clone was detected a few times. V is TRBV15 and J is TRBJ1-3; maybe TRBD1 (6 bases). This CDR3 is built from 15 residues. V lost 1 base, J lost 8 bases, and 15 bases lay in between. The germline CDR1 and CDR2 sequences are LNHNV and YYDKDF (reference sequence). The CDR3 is CATSRVQGFGHTIYF. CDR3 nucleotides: TGTGCCACCAGCAGAGTACAGGGTTTCGGGCACACCATATATTTT.

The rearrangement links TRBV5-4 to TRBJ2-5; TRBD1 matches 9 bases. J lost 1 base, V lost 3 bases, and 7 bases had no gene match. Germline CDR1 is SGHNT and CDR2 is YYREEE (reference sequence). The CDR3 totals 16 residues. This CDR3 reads CASSSSRDRAQETQYF. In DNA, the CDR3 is TGTGCCAGCAGCTCGTCCCGGGACAGGGCCCAAGAGACCCAGTACTTC.